Below, 12 T cell receptor beta chains from the same sample are listed, as sequenced in a study of CXCR3 chemokines and chemotherapy response in bladder cancer. TCRdb used MiXCR to reprocess the PCR reads, holding one entry per CDR3 protein. The sample has nearly 9,000 distinct CDR3 sequences; 20% to 25% are singletons. Sampling was conducted from a patient whose treatment included neoadjuvant chemotherapy. These receptors were collected from a human donor with bladder cancer that did not respond to neoadjuvant chemotherapy.

Worth noting for this clonotype: A read error is the likely source, as a far larger clone sits one nucleotide away. V gene TRBV6-5 combines with J gene TRBJ2-2; D remains unclear. CDR1 and CDR2 (germline): MNHEY, SVGAGI. CDR3 length: 13 residues. Here the CDR3 DNA reads TGTGCCATCCTGCAGATGAACATCGGGGAGCTGTTTTTT. Translated, it gives CAILQMNIGELFF.

The V call is TRBV10-3, the J call TRBJ1-6; D uncertain. The CDR3 covers 11 residues. Germline CDR1 and CDR2: ENHRY and SYGVKD. DNA of the CDR3: TGTGCTAAGGATGATAATTCACCCCTCCACTTT. Translated, it gives CAKDDNSPLHF.

This clonotype was counted ten times or more. The chain uses TRBV20-1 and TRBJ2-3; D possibly uses TRBD1 or TRBD2 (5 bases each). CDR1 is DFQATT, CDR2 SNEGSKA, per germline (reference sequence). Trimming took off 6 bases at V and 5 bases at J, with 18 bases between the two ends. This CDR3 contains 14 residues. The chain's CDR3 is CSARDQRGGDTQYF. The CDR3 nucleotides are TGCAGTGCCCGGGACCAACGAGGTGGAGATACGCAGTATTTT.

Sample share makes this clonotype medium-sized. The chain links TRBV19 to TRBJ1-1; D is undetermined. This CDR3 has 14 amino acids. V was shortened by 9 bases and J by 5 bases, with 19 bases between the two germline ends. Germline V gene sequence: CDR1 LNHDA, CDR2 SQIVND (reference sequence). CDR3 bases: TGTGCCAGCCGCGCCCACGAGCGGGGTACTGAAGCTTTCTTT. It translates to CASRAHERGTEAFF.

With respect to this clonotype: A far more abundant clone sits one base away, making this likely a read error. The chain has TRBV10-3 and TRBJ2-1; no clear D gene. Germline CDR1 reads ENHRY; CDR2 reads SYGVKD. V was trimmed by 5 bases and J by 0 bases, leaving 8 bases between them. This CDR3 comprises 14 residues. CDR3 loop: CAISYPSSYNEQFF. Here the CDR3 DNA reads TGTGCCATCAGTTACCCGAGCTCCTACAATGAGCAGTTCTTC.

There are many counts of this clonotype. V gene TRBV7-9 combines with J gene TRBJ1-4; possibly TRBD1 for D (5 bases). The CDR3 contains 14 residues. Germline lookup yields CDR1 SEHNR and CDR2 FQNEAQ (reference sequence). Trimming left V 1 base short and J 4 bases short, with 7 bases between. The DNA of the CDR3 is TGTGCCAGCAGCTTAGGGGGGTTTAATGAAAAACTGTTTTTT. Translation: CASSLGGFNEKLFF.

This clonotype was observed at least ten times. V usage is TRBV20-1 and J usage is TRBJ1-2; D call uncertain. This CDR3 region has 14 residues. V was trimmed by 0 bases and J by 5 bases, leaving 13 bases between them. Germline V gene data show CDR1 as DFQATT and CDR2 as SNEGSKA (reference sequence). CDR3 nucleotide sequence: TGCAGTGCTAGAGATCCGAGACCCCCTTATGGCTACACCTTC. This translates into CSARDPRPPYGYTF.

This clonotype has a count of ten or more. The chain joins TRBV6-5 to TRBJ2-3; unclear D gene. Trimming pared 3 bases from V and 1 base from J, leaving 8 bases between. Germline V gene lookup returns CDR1 MNHEY and CDR2 SVGAGI. The CDR3 has 14 amino acids. CDR3 in DNA: TGTGCCAGCAGTTATGATGACGGCACAGATACGCAGTATTTT. Translated, it gives CASSYDDGTDTQYF.

This clonotype is termed medium-sized. V gene TRBV6-2 or TRBV6-3 combines with J gene TRBJ2-5, with TRBD2 matching 10 bases. CDR1 MNHEY and CDR2 SVGEGT come from the germline V gene. With V trimmed by 6 bases and J by 5 bases, 3 bases remained unmatched. The CDR3 is 13 residues long. The CDR3 spells CASRRGLAETQYF. The DNA for the CDR3 is TGTGCCAGCAGAAGGGGACTAGCGGAGACCCAGTACTTC.

Relative to its sample, this clonotype is medium-sized. This chain links TRBV18 with TRBJ1-1; possibly TRBD1 for D (5 bases). This CDR3 comprises 16 residues. Trimming pared 2 bases from V and 3 bases from J, leaving 16 bases between. Germline V lookup: CDR1 KGHSH, CDR2 LQKENI. DNA for the CDR3: TGTGCCAGCTCACCAACTAAAGACAGCCTGGACACTGAAGCTTTCTTT. Its translation is CASSPTKDSLDTEAFF.

This clonotype was seen at least ten times. The genes are TRBV29-1 and TRBJ1-2, with TRBD1 matching 7 bases. J lost 6 bases, V lost 7 bases, and 11 bases had no gene match. The germline gives CDR1 SQVTM, CDR2 ANQGSEA. The CDR3 has 13 residues. This CDR3 reads CSADMGGGDGYTF. DNA of the CDR3: TGCAGCGCCGACATGGGAGGGGGCGATGGCTACACCTTC.

This rearrangement joins TRBV7-2 to TRBJ2-1, with TRBD2 matching over 14 bases. CDR1 SGHTA and CDR2 FQGNSA come from the germline V gene. The CDR3 has 14 amino acids. V lost 5 bases, J lost 8 bases, and 2 bases stayed unmatched. CDR3 residues: CASSPGLAGDEQFF. In DNA, the CDR3 is TGTGCCAGCAGCCCGGGACTAGCGGGGGATGAGCAGTTCTTC.